The 5 T cell receptor beta chains listed next were all sequenced from one sample in a study of T cell changes during pregnancy in multiple sclerosis. Here immunoSEQ multiplex PCR was the method, and the copy in TCRdb shows in-frame clones only, minus some. The sample consists of some 24,000 clones, around 90% of them appearing once. Sequencing used CD8+ T cells from peripheral blood mononuclear cells, obtained in the third trimester of pregnancy. These receptors all come from a female donor in good health, enrolled as a control in a pregnancy study.

As DNA, the CDR3 is TGTGCCAGCAGCATAACAGGAAACTCCTACGAGCAGTACTTC. Protein sequence: CASSITGNSYEQYF. The rearrangement uses TRBV7-9 and TRBJ2-7, with D possibly matching TRBD1 (5 bases). CDR1 SEHNR and CDR2 FQNEAQ come from the germline V gene (reference sequence). Between the trimmed V and J ends, which lost 5 bases and 0 bases, there was a span of 11 bases. This CDR3 contains 14 residues.

V gene TRBV27 combines with J gene TRBJ2-7; 11 bases map to TRBD2. The germline V gene encodes CDR1 MNHEY and CDR2 SMNVEV (reference sequence). The CDR3 consists of 13 residues. Trimming removed 4 bases from V and 10 bases from J; junction bases left unmatched: 6. The CDR3 DNA reads TGTGCCAGCAGTTATGGTAGCGGGGGGGATCAGTACTTC. This codes for CASSYGSGGDQYF.

The chain uses TRBV2 and TRBJ2-7, with D uncertain. V shed 3 bases and J shed 2 bases, with 11 bases lying between them. Looked up from germline, CDR1 is SNHLY and CDR2 is FYNNEI. The CDR3 loop spans 14 amino acids. CDR3 residues: CASSDPRYTYEQYF. For the CDR3, the DNA is TGTGCCAGCAGTGATCCCAGGTATACCTACGAGCAGTACTTC.

This chain uses TRBV5-1 with TRBJ1-1, with D possibly TRBD1 on 6 matching bases. The CDR3 extends over 13 amino acids. Germline values: CDR1 SGHRS, CDR2 YFSETQ. V lost 3 bases to trimming and J lost 4 bases, with 10 bases between them. The CDR3 sequence is CASSSGVATEAFF. The CDR3 DNA sequence: TGCGCCAGCAGCTCAGGGGTGGCCACTGAAGCTTTCTTT.

V and J are TRBV7-2 and TRBJ2-1; 8 bases match TRBD2. The V and J ends lost 1 base and 0 bases, in that order; junction bases with no gene match: 5. The CDR3 runs to 17 residues. Germline V gene data show CDR1 as SGHTA and CDR2 as FQGNSA. As DNA, the CDR3 is TGTGCCAGCAGCTTAGACCACGGGGGGGCCTCCTACAATGAGCAGTTCTTC. Translation: CASSLDHGGASYNEQFF.